The 30 T cell receptor beta chains in this list originate from one sample, sequenced in a study of blood T cell repertoires in COVID-19. Generated by immunoSEQ multiplex PCR, the TCRdb table keeps only in-frame clones and is missing some. This sample has over 120,000 clones, with more than 75% found just once. The specimen sequenced was peripheral blood. The receptors originated from a human donor with acute or convalescent COVID-19. The donor label of this sample is uncertain.

J is TRBJ1-2 and V is TRBV5-6; 8 bases fit TRBD1. The length of the CDR3 is 16 residues. Per germline, CDR1 SGHDT and CDR2 YYEEEE. Trimming took 4 bases from V and 0 from J; bases not matched to a gene: 8. The CDR3, as DNA: TGTGCCAGCAGCGCCGGGACAGGCCCCACTAACTATGGCTACACCTTC. It specifies CASSAGTGPTNYGYTF.

The chain joins TRBV18 to TRBJ2-1; 9 bases line up with TRBD2. The V segment lost 4 bases and the J segment 4 bases; nucleotides outside the gene matches: 11. This CDR3 region has 17 residues. Germline V gives CDR1 KGHSH, CDR2 LQKENI. This CDR3 reads CASSLGGRGRGYNEQFF. CDR3 coding DNA: TGTGCCAGCTCACTCGGGGGTCGCGGGAGGGGATACAATGAGCAGTTCTTC.

This clone is a singleton in its sample. The V gene is TRBV30, the J gene TRBJ1-1; possible D gene TRBD1, 5 bases. The CDR3 totals 13 residues. V was clipped by 1 base and J by 8 bases, with 14 bases between them. The germline V gene has CDR1 GTSNPN and CDR2 SVGIG (reference sequence). The CDR3 loop reads CAWSALWGGEAFF. DNA for the CDR3: TGTGCCTGGAGTGCCCTCTGGGGCGGAGAAGCTTTCTTT.

The chain has TRBV4-3 and TRBJ2-5; maybe TRBD1 (5 bases). V was cut by 0 bases and J by 2 bases, with 7 bases left in between. CDR1 is LGHNA and CDR2 is YSLEER in the germline V gene. This CDR3 contains 14 residues. The chain's CDR3 is CASSQEGLQETQYF. DNA for the CDR3: TGCGCCAGCAGCCAAGAGGGGCTGCAAGAGACCCAGTACTTC.

This chain links TRBV2 with TRBJ1-4; 10 nucleotides agree with TRBD1. Germline V gives CDR1 SNHLY, CDR2 FYNNEI. This CDR3 region has 14 residues. V dropped 8 bases and J dropped 8; count of bases not matched to a gene: 8. The CDR3, as DNA: TGTGCCAGCCAAGGGGGGACAGGGGAAGAAAAACTGTTTTTT. It yields the protein CASQGGTGEEKLFF.

The chain combines TRBV21-1 with TRBJ2-7; the table's TRBD2 call for D was not verified on the DNA. TRBV21-1 has pseudogene status. The CDR3 loop spans 13 amino acids. CDR3 sequence reads: CASLTGTSYEQYV. The CDR3, as DNA: TGTGCCAGCCTTACCGGGACTAGCTACGAGCAGTACGTC.

The J gene is TRBJ1-3, the V gene TRBV11-2, with D perhaps TRBD1 (6 bases). CDR1 is SGHAT, CDR2 FQNNGV, per germline. V was pared by 5 bases and J by 0 bases, with 14 bases between. This CDR3 contains 16 residues. CDR3 sequence: CASSLITGNSGNTIYF. The CDR3 DNA reads TGTGCCAGCAGCCTAATTACAGGGAACTCTGGAAACACCATATATTTT.

V is TRBV19 and J is TRBJ1-1, with 9 bases that match TRBD1. The CDR3 runs to 15 residues. Trimming cost V 6 bases and J 1 base; bases outside gene matches: 6. Germline-derived CDR1 and CDR2 are LNHDA and SQIVND (reference sequence). CDR3 region: CASSHGQGRNTEAFF. The CDR3 DNA reads as TGTGCCAGTAGCCACGGACAGGGGAGGAACACTGAAGCTTTCTTT.

The chain couples TRBV5-1 to TRBJ1-2; 10 positions agree with TRBD1. This CDR3 comprises 15 residues. J was trimmed by 4 bases and V by 3 bases; bases with no gene match: 6. Germline loops: CDR1 SGHRS, CDR2 YFSETQ. This chain's CDR3 is CASSSPGQGIYGYTF. The CDR3 coding sequence is TGCGCCAGCAGCTCACCGGGACAGGGGATCTATGGCTACACCTTC.

The rearrangement uses TRBV21-1 and TRBJ1-2; the D call TRBD1 from the table was never checked on the DNA. TRBV21-1 is a pseudogene locus. This CDR3 is 13 amino acids long. This CDR3 is CASRLQGAHGYTF. The CDR3 DNA reads as TGTGCCAGCAGGCTACAGGGGGCGCATGGCTACACCTTC.

The chain uses TRBV10-3 and TRBJ2-6; 8 nucleotides agree with TRBD1. In germline, CDR1 is ENHRY, CDR2 SYGVKD. The ends lost 6 bases at V and 0 bases at J; junction bases unmatched: 4. CDR3 length equals 16 residues. The chain's CDR3 is CAISGQGASGANVLTF. In DNA form, the CDR3 reads TGTGCCATCAGCGGACAGGGAGCCTCTGGGGCCAACGTCCTGACTTTC.

This chain's CDR3 is CASSAYDTLGPYEQYF. The CDR3 DNA follows: TGTGCCAGCAGCGCCTATGACACACTAGGCCCCTACGAGCAGTACTTC. The rearrangement joins TRBV9 to TRBJ2-7, with a tentative D call TRBD2 (5 bases). This CDR3 contains 16 residues. Trimming cost V 3 bases and J 2 bases, with 18 bases left between them. CDR1 is SGDLS, CDR2 YYNGEE, per germline. The full variable domain, in which reference TRBV9 and TRBJ2-7 provide the parts outside the CDR3, is DSGVTQTPKHLITATGQRVTLRCSPRSGDLSVYWYQQSLDQGLQFLIQYYNGEERAKGNILERFSAQQFPDLHSELNLSSLELGDSALYFCASSAYDTLGPYEQYFGPGTRLTVT.

The chain joins TRBV6-2 or TRBV6-3 to TRBJ1-2; no firm D call. The CDR3 spans 14 residues. V lost 5 bases to trimming and J lost 0 bases, with 10 bases between them. Germline V gene sequence: CDR1 MNHEY, CDR2 SVGEGT. Here the CDR3 reads CASSILSANYGYTF. CDR3 DNA: TGTGCCAGCAGTATATTATCAGCTAACTATGGCTACACCTTC.

The genes are TRBV15 and TRBJ2-4, with D perhaps matching TRBD1 (6 bases). V shed 5 bases and J shed 8 bases, with 13 bases lying between them. The CDR3 covers 13 residues. Germline CDR1 LNHNV, CDR2 YYDKDF (reference sequence). CDR3 amino acids: CATSRGQMDIQYF. The CDR3 DNA follows: TGTGCCACCAGCCGAGGACAGATGGACATTCAGTACTTC.

The chain combines TRBV28 with TRBJ2-7; D may be TRBD1 (6 bases). Trimming left V 4 bases short and J 2 bases short, with 12 bases between. CDR1 is MDHEN and CDR2 is SYDVKM in the germline V gene. This CDR3 contains 14 residues. The DNA of the CDR3 is TGTGCCAGCAGTTCTGGGACACGAACCTACGAGCAGTACTTC. Protein: CASSSGTRTYEQYF.

The chain employs TRBV27 and TRBJ1-4, with TRBD1 matching over 7 bases. The CDR3 is 15 residues long. V was pared by 5 bases and J by 1 base, with 4 bases of the junction left unmatched. Germline V gene data show CDR1 as MNHEY and CDR2 as SMNVEV (reference sequence). DNA of the CDR3: TGTGCCAGCAGTCTTCGACAGGGAACTAATGAAAAACTGTTTTTT. Residues: CASSLRQGTNEKLFF.

This clone was seen more than once but under ten times. The genes are TRBV5-1 and TRBJ1-5, with D maybe TRBD1 (5 bases). The CDR3 is made up of 13 amino acids. The germline V gene encodes CDR1 SGHRS and CDR2 YFSETQ. V lost 2 bases, J lost 6 bases, and 9 bases lay in between. CDR3 sequence: CASSFQGGQPQHF. In DNA, the CDR3 is TGCGCCAGCAGCTTTCAGGGCGGTCAGCCCCAGCATTTT.

This chain joins TRBV18 and TRBJ2-4; the D gene is possibly TRBD2 (5 bases). The V gene's germline CDR1 is KGHSH and CDR2 LQKENI. V lost 7 bases and J 0 bases, leaving 19 bases between the germline ends. The CDR3 sequence is 17 residues long. CDR3 DNA sequence: TGTGCCAGCTGCCCCAAGTCGGACTCCCGAGCCAAAAACATTCAGTACTTC. Its protein is CASCPKSDSRAKNIQYF. The full variable domain, rest sourced from reference TRBV18 and TRBJ2-4, is NAGVMQNPRHLVRRRGQEARLRCSPMKGHSHVYWYRQLPEEGLKFMVYLQKENIIDESGMPKERFSAEFPKEGPSILRIQQVVRGDSAAYFCASCPKSDSRAKNIQYFGAGTRLSVL.

V usage is TRBV19 and J usage is TRBJ1-1, with no clear D. V was shortened by 2 bases and J by 4 bases, with 8 bases between the two germline ends. Looked up from germline, CDR1 is LNHDA and CDR2 is SQIVND (reference sequence). CDR3 length: 13 residues. The CDR3 is CASSIYKFTEAFF. The DNA of the CDR3 is TGTGCCAGTAGTATATACAAATTCACTGAAGCTTTCTTT.

This chain links TRBV19 with TRBJ1-5, with a weak D call TRBD1 (6 bases). Germline assignment: CDR1 LNHDA and CDR2 SQIVND (reference sequence). CDR3 size: 13 residues. Trimming removed 6 bases from V and 3 bases from J, with 9 bases in between. The CDR3 sequence: CASSRQVNQPQHF. CDR3 sequence (DNA): TGTGCCAGTAGCCGACAGGTCAATCAGCCCCAGCATTTT.

The rearrangement links TRBV6-5 to TRBJ2-5; tentative D call: TRBD2 (5 bases). Germline V lookup: CDR1 MNHEY, CDR2 SVGAGI. V was cut by 7 bases and J by 4 bases, with 13 bases left in between. The CDR3 loop spans 13 amino acids. CDR3 protein: CASNLAPRETQYF. The DNA of the CDR3 is TGTGCCAGCAATCTAGCCCCTCGAGAGACCCAGTACTTC.

This chain joins TRBV30 and TRBJ2-2, with TRBD1 as a possible D gene (5 bases). The CDR3 has 14 residues. V was clipped by 5 bases and J by 6 bases, with 16 bases between them. Looked up from germline, CDR1 is GTSNPN and CDR2 is SVGIG (reference sequence). The CDR3 loop is CAWSQGIVSGELFF. The CDR3, as DNA: TGTGCCTGGTCTCAGGGAATTGTATCCGGGGAGCTGTTTTTT.

The chain combines TRBV9 with TRBJ2-3; 8 bases match TRBD2. The germline V gene has CDR1 SGDLS and CDR2 YYNGEE. This CDR3 contains 16 residues. V lost 2 bases and J lost 2; bases outside the gene matches: 7. The CDR3 sequence: CASSVLAGSFTDTQYF. The DNA for the CDR3 is TGTGCCAGCAGCGTGCTAGCGGGTTCCTTCACAGATACGCAGTATTTT.

V gene TRBV7-2 combines with J gene TRBJ2-3; 8 bases agree with TRBD2. The V gene's germline CDR1 is SGHTA and CDR2 FQGNSA. This CDR3 has 15 residues. Unmatched junction bases numbered 2, after V lost 1 base and J lost 2 bases. This CDR3 reads CASSLVGRVTDTQYF. CDR3 coding DNA: TGTGCCAGCAGCTTAGTCGGGAGGGTCACAGATACGCAGTATTTT.

V usage is TRBV14 and J usage is TRBJ2-7, with 8 bases aligning to TRBD2. From germline, CDR1 is SGHDN and CDR2 FVKESK. Trimming removed 4 bases from V and 5 bases from J; junction bases left unmatched: 4. The CDR3 loop spans 13 amino acids. CDR3 DNA: TGTGCCAGCAGCCCCGGGGGGGGCAACGAGCAGTACGTC. It is translated as CASSPGGGNEQYV.

This chain uses TRBV2 with TRBJ1-1, with TRBD1 matching over 7 bases. CDR3 length: 15 residues. Losses at the gene ends were 2 bases for V and 1 base for J; bases not matched to a gene: 4. CDR1 SNHLY and CDR2 FYNNEI come from the germline V gene. As DNA, the CDR3 is TGTGCCAGCAGTGAACAGACAGGGAAGAACACTGAAGCTTTCTTT. Its translation is CASSEQTGKNTEAFF.

This sequence joins TRBV27 and TRBJ2-2; D uncertain. V lost 8 bases to trimming and J lost 3 bases, with 13 bases between them. The CDR3 covers 14 residues. Germline assignment: CDR1 MNHEY and CDR2 SMNVEV (reference sequence). The CDR3 is CASSKNRDTGELFF. The CDR3 DNA is TGTGCCAGCTCTAAAAACCGGGACACCGGGGAGCTGTTTTTT.

This clone occurred once. This rearrangement joins TRBV2 to TRBJ2-6, with TRBD2 identical over 10 bases. The V segment lost 8 bases and the J segment 0 bases; nucleotides outside the gene matches: 13. This CDR3 contains 19 residues. Looked up from germline, CDR1 is SNHLY and CDR2 is FYNNEI. The CDR3 region is CASFLEGLAGASGANVLTF. The CDR3 DNA is TGTGCCAGCTTTTTAGAAGGCCTAGCGGGGGCCTCTGGGGCCAACGTCCTGACTTTC.

This sequence joins TRBV6-2 or TRBV6-3 and TRBJ2-7; 7 positions agree with TRBD2. The germline CDR1 and CDR2 sequences are MNHEY and SVGEGT. The CDR3 runs 13 residues. V dropped 4 bases and J dropped 9; count of bases not matched to a gene: 9. The CDR3 protein is CASSSELAPRQYV. The CDR3 region has the DNA TGTGCCAGCAGTTCGGAACTAGCGCCGAGGCAGTACGTC.

The chain carries TRBV18 and TRBJ2-5, with 10 bases fitting TRBD1. The CDR3 totals 16 residues. V lost 6 bases and J lost 5; bases outside the gene matches: 12. The germline gives CDR1 KGHSH, CDR2 LQKENI. In DNA form, the CDR3 reads TGTGCCAGCTCCCCCATGACAGGGGGCGCCGGGGAGACCCAGTACTTC. This gives the protein CASSPMTGGAGETQYF.